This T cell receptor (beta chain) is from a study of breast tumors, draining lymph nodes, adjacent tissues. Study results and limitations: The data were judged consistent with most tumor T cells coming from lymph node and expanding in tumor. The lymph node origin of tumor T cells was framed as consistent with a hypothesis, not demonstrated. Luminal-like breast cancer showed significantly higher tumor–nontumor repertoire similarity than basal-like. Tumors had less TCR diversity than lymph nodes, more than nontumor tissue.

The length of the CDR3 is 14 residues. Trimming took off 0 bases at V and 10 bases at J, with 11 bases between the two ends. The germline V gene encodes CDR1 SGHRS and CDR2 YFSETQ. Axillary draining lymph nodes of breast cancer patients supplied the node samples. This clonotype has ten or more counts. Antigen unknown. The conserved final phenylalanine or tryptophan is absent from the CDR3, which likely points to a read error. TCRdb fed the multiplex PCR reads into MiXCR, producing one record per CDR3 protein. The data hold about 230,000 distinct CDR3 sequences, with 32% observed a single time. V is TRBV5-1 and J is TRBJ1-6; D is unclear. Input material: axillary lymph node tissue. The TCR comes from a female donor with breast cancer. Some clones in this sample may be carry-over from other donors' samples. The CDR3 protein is CASSLEGLGSPLHL. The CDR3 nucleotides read TGCGCCAGCAGCTTGGAGGGTCTGGGGTCACCCCTCCACCTT.